Presented here are 26 T cell receptor beta chains from one specimen sequenced in a study of shared clonotypes between healthy human individuals. The repertoire was sequenced with immunoSEQ multiplex PCR; TCRdb's copy has only in-frame clones and lacks some. The sample includes roughly 450,000 clones, about four fifths of them seen just once. The sequenced sample consisted of PBMCs. These receptors all stem from a woman aged 40 to 50 in good health. Some clones in this sample may be carry-over from other donors' samples.

This clone was seen only once. The chain links TRBV11-1 to TRBJ2-2; 11 nucleotides line up with TRBD2. V lost 5 bases, J lost 3 bases, and 5 bases stayed unmatched. The CDR3 runs to 16 residues. CDR1 and CDR2 from the germline V gene are SGHAT and FQDESV (reference sequence). This chain's CDR3 is CASSPNSGRDTGELFF. For the CDR3, the DNA is TGTGCCAGCAGCCCGAATAGCGGGAGGGACACCGGGGAGCTGTTTTTT.

The chain carries TRBV29-1 and TRBJ2-7; 9 nucleotides agree with TRBD1. CDR1 SQVTM and CDR2 ANQGSEA come from the germline V gene. The trim removed 5 bases at V and 5 bases at J, leaving 4 bases unmatched. The CDR3 is 12 residues long. The CDR3 nucleotides are TGCAGCGTTTGGACAGGGGCCAACGAGCAGTACTTC. It specifies CSVWTGANEQYF.

This clone was seen more than once but under ten times. The genes are TRBV18 and TRBJ1-1; D ambiguous. Trimming took off 2 bases at V and 5 bases at J, with 15 bases between the two ends. The CDR3 totals 15 residues. From germline, CDR1 is KGHSH and CDR2 LQKENI. CDR3 sequence: CASSPREIAATEAFF. As DNA, the CDR3 is TGTGCCAGCTCACCAAGGGAGATCGCCGCTACTGAAGCTTTCTTT.

The table lists this clone with a few counts. The V gene is TRBV4-3, the J gene TRBJ2-2; no clear D. The CDR3 has 16 amino acids. V was clipped by 0 bases and J by 3 bases, with 11 bases between them. The germline V gene encodes CDR1 LGHNA and CDR2 YSLEER. CDR3 nucleotide sequence: TGCGCCAGCAGCCAAGATACCGGCAGACACACCGGGGAGCTGTTTTTT. Amino acid sequence: CASSQDTGRHTGELFF.

The chain is built from TRBV7-8 and TRBJ2-1, with a possible D match to TRBD2 (6 bases). Trimming pared 5 bases from V and 0 bases from J, leaving 14 bases between. There are 16 residues in the CDR3. Germline V CDR1 and CDR2: SGHVS, FQNEAQ. For the CDR3, the DNA is TGTGCCAGCAGCCGTGGATGGGGAGGCTCCTACAATGAGCAGTTCTTC. Translating it yields CASSRGWGGSYNEQFF.

CDR3 coding DNA: TGTGCCAGCAGCCTCGAGGGTCCTCGTGGGGCTTTCTTT. This sequence encodes CASSLEGPRGAFF. J is TRBJ1-1 and V is TRBV7-8; D remains ambiguous. The CDR3 length is 13 residues. V shed 5 bases and J shed 11 bases, with 18 bases lying between them. Germline V gene sequence: CDR1 SGHVS, CDR2 FQNEAQ.

The chain joins TRBV19 to TRBJ2-1; unclear D gene. Trimming stripped 1 base from V and 2 bases from J, with 9 bases between. The CDR3 is 15 amino acids. Germline V CDR1 and CDR2: LNHDA, SQIVND (reference sequence). CDR3 coding DNA: TGTGCCAGTAGTATAGGTGGAGCCCCCTACAATGAGCAGTTCTTC. Translating gives CASSIGGAPYNEQFF.

The chain combines TRBV5-1 with TRBJ1-4; the match to TRBD1 covers 7 bases. CDR1 and CDR2 (germline): SGHRS, YFSETQ. The CDR3 loop spans 16 amino acids. The V segment lost 2 bases and the J segment 7 bases; nucleotides outside the gene matches: 11. CDR3 DNA: TGCGCCAGCAGCTTATACGGACAGGCGGGAGGTGAAAAACTGTTTTTT. The encoded protein is CASSLYGQAGGEKLFF. The variable domain in full, with the rest retrieved from reference TRBV5-1 and TRBJ1-4, is KAGVTQTPRYLIKTRGQQVTLSCSPISGHRSVSWYQQTPGQGLQFLFEYFSETQRNKGNFPGRFSGRQFSNSRSEMNVSTLELGDSALYLCASSLYGQAGGEKLFFGSGTQLSVL.

The rearrangement links TRBV5-4 to TRBJ2-1, with TRBD2 matching over 11 bases. V was clipped by 4 bases and J by 0 bases; unmatched bases: 12. The CDR3 consists of 19 residues. Per the germline V gene, CDR1 is SGHNT and CDR2 is YYREEE (reference sequence). In nucleotides, the CDR3 is TGTGCCAGCAGCCCCCGAACTAGCGGGAGCGCGAGCTCCTACAATGAGCAGTTCTTC. Encoded protein: CASSPRTSGSASSYNEQFF.

V usage is TRBV19 and J usage is TRBJ1-4; D not resolved. Germline V gene data show CDR1 as LNHDA and CDR2 as SQIVND (reference sequence). The CDR3 consists of 12 residues. V was pared by 5 bases and J by 11 bases, with 12 bases between. The CDR3 DNA reads TGTGCCAGTAGTGTGGCAGGAGGGAAACTGTTTTTT. Translation: CASSVAGGKLFF.

This chain uses TRBV7-9 with TRBJ1-2; D unresolved. This CDR3 has 14 amino acids. V was cut by 2 bases and J by 3 bases, with 10 bases left in between. Looked up from germline, CDR1 is SEHNR and CDR2 is FQNEAQ (reference sequence). Here the CDR3 DNA reads TGTGCCAGCAGCTTAATTGCTGGAGACTATGGCTACACCTTC. Encoded protein: CASSLIAGDYGYTF.

As to this clone: One end of the junction varies from germline; a read error may be responsible. The chain joins TRBV7-7 to TRBJ2-1; 9 bases are shared with TRBD2. Per germline, CDR1 SSHAT and CDR2 FNYEAQ (reference sequence). The CDR3 loop spans 15 amino acids. CDR3: CASSLGLAGYGEQFF. The CDR3 DNA sequence: TGTGCTAGCAGCTTAGGGCTAGCGGGGTACGGTGAGCAGTTCTTC.

Comment on this clone: This may stem from a read error, because a much larger clone lies one nucleotide away. The chain recombines TRBV5-1 with TRBJ2-2; the match to TRBD1 covers 10 bases. Germline-derived CDR1 and CDR2 are SGHRS and YFSETQ. This CDR3 has 16 amino acids. V dropped 4 bases and J dropped 6; count of bases not matched to a gene: 9. The CDR3 sequence: CASSVRTGGAAGELFF. CDR3 nucleotide sequence: TGCGCCAGCAGCGTCCGGACAGGGGGGGCGGCCGGGGAGCTGTTTTTT.

The rearrangement joins TRBV19 to TRBJ2-1, with a possible D match to TRBD2 (6 bases). CDR3 length equals 15 residues. Trimming pared 6 bases from V and 0 bases from J, leaving 12 bases between. Germline V CDR1 and CDR2: LNHDA, SQIVND (reference sequence). CDR3 amino acids: CASSETAGSYNEQFF. Here the CDR3 DNA reads TGTGCCAGTAGCGAGACAGCGGGCTCCTACAATGAGCAGTTCTTC.

The chain carries TRBV6-4 and TRBJ2-3; 7 positions agree with TRBD1. With 6 bases clipped from V and 0 bases from J, the junction kept 21 bases outside the gene matches. The CDR3 runs to 20 residues. Germline CDR1 and CDR2: MRHNA and SNTAGT. The CDR3 DNA is TGTGCCAGCAGAAGCGACAGGGTGAAGCTGAGATACCCTAGCACAGATACGCAGTATTTT. Amino acid sequence: CASRSDRVKLRYPSTDTQYF.

The J gene is TRBJ2-5, the V gene TRBV28; 9 bases match TRBD2. CDR1 is MDHEN and CDR2 is SYDVKM in the germline V gene. The CDR3 contains 15 residues. The J segment lost 5 bases and the V segment lost 6 bases, leaving 10 bases of the junction unmatched. CDR3 in DNA: TGTGCCAGCAGCCCAGCGGGAGGAGGGGTGGAGACCCAGTACTTC. It translates to CASSPAGGGVETQYF.

This chain uses TRBV2 with TRBJ2-7, with D tentatively TRBD2 (6 bases). Trimming took off 8 bases at V and 1 base at J, with 15 bases between the two ends. The CDR3 runs to 14 residues. Germline values: CDR1 SNHLY, CDR2 FYNNEI. The CDR3 region has the DNA TGTGCCAGCCACCCTACTAGCATTTCCTACGAGCAGTACTTC. Its translation: CASHPTSISYEQYF. The complete variable domain, with remaining parts taken from reference TRBV2 and TRBJ2-7, reads EPEVTQTPSHQVTQMGQEVILRCVPISNHLYFYWYRQILGQKVEFLVSFYNNEISEKSEIFDDQFSVERPDGSNFTLKIRSTKLEDSAMYFCASHPTSISYEQYFGPGTRLTVT.

This chain joins TRBV5-4 and TRBJ2-1; TRBD2 matches 8 bases. J lost 2 bases, V lost 4 bases, and 8 bases had no gene match. The CDR3 has 16 amino acids. From germline, CDR1 is SGHNT and CDR2 YYREEE (reference sequence). The CDR3 DNA sequence: TGTGCCAGCAGCCGAGGACTAGCACACACCTACAATGAGCAGTTCTTC. The encoded protein is CASSRGLAHTYNEQFF.

Only a few counts were recorded for this clone. J is TRBJ2-1 and V is TRBV7-8; D is unclear. CDR1 is SGHVS, CDR2 FQNEAQ, per germline. Trimming stripped 3 bases from V and 2 bases from J, with 5 bases between. This CDR3 has 13 residues. The chain's CDR3 is CASSFQTYNEQFF. CDR3 DNA sequence: TGTGCCAGCAGCTTCCAAACCTACAATGAGCAGTTCTTC.

The chain joins TRBV5-1 to TRBJ2-6; 9 bases align to TRBD1. The J segment lost 8 bases and the V segment lost 4 bases, leaving 7 bases of the junction unmatched. The CDR3 length is 15 residues. The V gene's germline CDR1 is SGHRS and CDR2 YFSETQ. CDR3 DNA sequence: TGCGCCAGCAGCGACGCCGGGACAGGGTCCAACGTCCTGACTTTC. Amino acids: CASSDAGTGSNVLTF.

CDR3 region: CASHSDSPNGDEKLFF. The CDR3 nucleotides read TGTGCCAGCCACTCGGACAGCCCCAACGGGGATGAAAAACTGTTTTTT. The chain joins TRBV21-1 to TRBJ1-4; TRBD1 is the table's D call and was not checked against the DNA. TRBV21-1 is a pseudogene locus. The CDR3 length is 16 residues.

J is TRBJ2-1 and V is TRBV19; the D is unclear. Germline V gives CDR1 LNHDA, CDR2 SQIVND (reference sequence). V lost 1 base, J lost 3 bases, and 13 bases lay in between. The CDR3 has 16 amino acids. The CDR3 loop is CASSIAGVTFYNEQFF. In DNA form, the CDR3 reads TGTGCCAGTAGTATAGCCGGTGTCACCTTCTACAATGAGCAGTTCTTC.

This clone was counted many times. The V and J genes are TRBV7-2 and TRBJ2-1; no definite D call. V was clipped by 1 base and J by 8 bases, with 9 bases between them. This CDR3 region has 13 residues. The V gene's germline CDR1 is SGHTA and CDR2 FQGNSA. DNA for the CDR3: TGTGCCAGCAGCTTAGGGGTTAACCATGAGCAGTTCTTC. Its protein is CASSLGVNHEQFF.

This chain joins TRBV18 and TRBJ2-7; maybe TRBD1 (5 bases). CDR1 and CDR2 (germline): KGHSH, LQKENI. V dropped 5 bases and J dropped 3 bases, with 11 bases sitting between them. The CDR3 loop spans 13 amino acids. The CDR3 sequence: CASSTTGDYEQYF. CDR3 DNA: TGTGCCAGCTCAACTACAGGAGACTACGAGCAGTACTTC.

The chain couples TRBV5-1 to TRBJ2-1, with D hard to call. Trimming stripped 4 bases from V and 0 bases from J, with 11 bases between. The CDR3 spans 15 residues. CDR1 is SGHRS and CDR2 is YFSETQ in the germline V gene. DNA for the CDR3: TGCGCCAGCAGCCCGATAACAAGCTCCTACAATGAGCAGTTCTTC. Translated: CASSPITSSYNEQFF.

The chain carries TRBV29-1 and TRBJ2-7; 7 bases match TRBD1. J was trimmed by 2 bases and V by 4 bases; bases with no gene match: 5. The CDR3 contains 13 residues. Per the germline V gene, CDR1 is SQVTM and CDR2 is ANQGSEA. CDR3 amino acids: CSVAWTGTYEQYF. CDR3 sequence (DNA): TGCAGCGTTGCGTGGACAGGCACCTACGAGCAGTACTTC.